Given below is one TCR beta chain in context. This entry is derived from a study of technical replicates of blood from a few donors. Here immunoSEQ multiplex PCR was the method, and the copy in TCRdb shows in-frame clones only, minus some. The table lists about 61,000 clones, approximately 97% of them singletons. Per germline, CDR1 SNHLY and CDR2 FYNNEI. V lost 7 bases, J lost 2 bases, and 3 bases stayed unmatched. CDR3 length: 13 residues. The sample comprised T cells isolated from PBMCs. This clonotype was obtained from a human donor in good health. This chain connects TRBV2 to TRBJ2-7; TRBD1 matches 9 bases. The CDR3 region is CASTGTGTYEQYF. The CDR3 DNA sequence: TGTGCCAGCACCGGGACAGGGACCTACGAGCAGTACTTC.